This T cell receptor (beta chain) was retrieved from a study of shared clonotypes between healthy human individuals. The CDR3 extends over 15 amino acids. Looked up from germline, CDR1 is KGHSH and CDR2 is LQKENI. Between the trimmed V and J ends, which lost 4 bases and 0 bases, there was a span of 13 bases. Sequencing was performed with immunoSEQ multiplex PCR; in TCRdb, only in-frame clones are kept and a portion is missing. The repertoire includes 2 million to 2.5 million clones, 95% of them detected once, and more than 0.1% sits in the top ten. In this sample, this clone turned up once. The identical CDR3 is also encoded by other nucleotide sequences in the sample.

This TCR derives from a man between 18 and 29 years old in good health. V usage is TRBV18 and J usage is TRBJ2-7; D may correspond to TRBD1 or TRBD2 (5 bases each). Sequences were obtained from naive CD4+ T cells sorted from blood. Subset meaning: CD45RA+ positively selected. DNA for the CDR3: TGTGCCAGCTCACGGGGGTCGCCACCCTCCTACGAGCAGTACTTC. Its translation: CASSRGSPPSYEQYF.